These 27 T cell receptor beta chains originate from one sample sequenced in a study of CD8+CD57+ T cells in acquired aplastic anemia. Patients picked for sequencing had shown CD8+CD57+ cell expansion detected by flow cytometry. It was genomic DNA that served as the template for profiling TCR beta VDJ and CDR3. TCRdb analysed the reads with MiXCR anew, one entry per CDR3 protein. The sample includes some 150,000 distinct CDR3 sequences, 40% to 50% seen only once; the top ten take 0.85% to 1.3%. Material: sorted CD4+, CD8+, or CD8+CD57+ T cells (not recorded which) from PBMCs. Receptors originate from a human donor with aplastic anemia.

This clonotype appeared a few times. In DNA, the CDR3 is TGCAGTGCTAGCCAAAACTCCTACGAGCAGTACTTC. It codes for CSASQNSYEQYF. This sequence joins TRBV20-1 and TRBJ2-7; D unresolved. The ends were cut back, 3 bases at V and 0 bases at J, with 6 bases in the middle. The germline CDR1 and CDR2 sequences are DFQATT and SNEGSKA (reference sequence). The CDR3 is 12 residues long.

As to this clonotype: Germline and junction disagree at one end, which may indicate a read error. The chain joins TRBV27 to TRBJ2-3; D might be TRBD2 (5 bases). This CDR3 comprises 16 residues. The germline gives CDR1 MNHEY, CDR2 SMNVEV (reference sequence). CDR3 in DNA: TGTACCAGCAGTGACCTAGCACCAGCGGTCACAGATACGCAGTATTTT. It encodes CTSSDLAPAVTDTQYF.

The CDR3 DNA is TGTGCCAGCAGCCAGGAGCTTAACTATGGCTACACCTTC. Protein sequence: CASSQELNYGYTF. The genes are TRBV25-1 and TRBJ1-2, with D hard to call. The CDR3 extends over 13 amino acids. V shed 6 bases and J shed 1 base, with 9 bases lying between them. Looked up from germline, CDR1 is MGHDK and CDR2 is SYGVNS.

There are a few counts of this clonotype. V and J are TRBV2 and TRBJ1-1, with 7 bases lining up with TRBD1. The V gene's germline CDR1 is SNHLY and CDR2 FYNNEI. This CDR3 has 15 amino acids. The J segment lost 0 bases and the V segment lost 10 bases, leaving 11 bases of the junction unmatched. The CDR3 region has the DNA TGTGCCACCTCGCGACAGGGCCGCATGAACACTGAAGCTTTCTTT. It yields the protein CATSRQGRMNTEAFF.

To note about this clonotype: The conserved closing phenylalanine or tryptophan is absent in this CDR3, likely reflecting a read error. The chain links TRBV20-1 to TRBJ2-5, with TRBD2 matching 9 bases. Per germline, CDR1 DFQATT and CDR2 SNEGSKA (reference sequence). The CDR3 has 14 amino acids. Trimming at V came to 4 bases and at J to 0 bases, leaving 3 bases not matched to a gene. CDR3 nucleotides: TGCAGTGCTATCGGCGGGGGGGACCAAGAGACCCAGTACCTC. Translated: CSAIGGGDQETQYL.

Turning to this clonotype: The junction does not match germline at one end; this may be a read error. The gene calls are TRBV13 and TRBJ2-3, with D hard to call. The CDR3 extends over 14 amino acids. CDR1 PRHDT and CDR2 FYEKMQ come from the germline V gene (reference sequence). The CDR3 protein is CASSLAHSTDAQYF. CDR3 bases: TGTGCCAGCAGCTTAGCACATAGCACAGATGCGCAGTATTTT.

Ten or more counts support this clonotype. J is TRBJ1-1 and V is TRBV11-2; 10 bases fit TRBD1. Per germline, CDR1 SGHAT and CDR2 FQNNGV. This CDR3 has 16 amino acids. Trimming cost V 1 base and J 5 bases; bases outside gene matches: 7. The CDR3 region has the DNA TGTGCCAGCAGCTTAGTGGGACAGGGGCAGCGGACTGAAGCTTTCTTT. Translated: CASSLVGQGQRTEAFF.

The rearrangement uses TRBV10-3 and TRBJ2-7; D is possibly TRBD1 (5 bases). The DNA end lines up better with TRBJ2-5; the J call may be wrong. The CDR3 contains 13 residues. CDR1 is ENHRY and CDR2 is SYGVKD in the germline V gene. CDR3 region: CAISQQVSETQYF. The CDR3 bases are TGTGCCATCAGTCAACAGGTTTCGGAGACCCAGTACTTC.

V usage is TRBV7-2 and J usage is TRBJ2-3; D remains unclear. CDR1 is SGHTA, CDR2 FQGNSA, per germline. This CDR3 is built from 13 residues. V lost 4 bases to trimming and J lost 6 bases, with 11 bases between them. The CDR3 here is CASSWVLSDTQYF. Written as DNA, the CDR3 is TGTGCCAGCAGCTGGGTCCTCTCGGATACGCAGTATTTT.

This clonotype was seen only a few times. The genes are TRBV10-3 and TRBJ2-7, with D possibly being TRBD2 (5 bases). Germline-derived CDR1 and CDR2 are ENHRY and SYGVKD. Trimming removed 6 bases at V and 5 bases at J, with 20 bases between. The CDR3 covers 15 residues. The CDR3 loop reads CAIRERGGLNHEQYF. CDR3 coding DNA: TGTGCCATCAGGGAGCGCGGAGGTCTTAATCACGAGCAGTACTTC.

The chain links TRBV18 to TRBJ2-3, with 7 bases that match TRBD1. The CDR3 is 17 residues long. The ends lost 0 bases at V and 2 bases at J; junction bases unmatched: 8. CDR1 is KGHSH, CDR2 LQKENI, per germline. The CDR3 bases are TGTGCCAGCTCACCACCTAGGACAGGCATTTTCACAGATACGCAGTATTTT. It is translated as CASSPPRTGIFTDTQYF.

This clonotype was observed at least ten times. This chain links TRBV25-1 with TRBJ2-7; 8 bases line up with TRBD1. This CDR3 comprises 14 residues. V shed 9 bases and J 3 bases; nucleotides not matched to a gene: 10. Germline values: CDR1 MGHDK, CDR2 SYGVNS. The CDR3 protein is CASKSQGAVYEQYF. The DNA of the CDR3 is TGTGCCAGTAAAAGCCAGGGGGCAGTCTACGAGCAGTACTTC.

With respect to this clonotype: An end of the junction does not agree with germline; a read error may underlie this. V and J are TRBV20-1 and TRBJ2-7, with TRBD2 matching over 7 bases. Germline V gene sequence: CDR1 DFQATT, CDR2 SNEGSKA (reference sequence). This CDR3 spans 14 amino acids. CDR3 residues: CSAGDKRGPYEQYF. CDR3 in DNA: TGCAGTGCTGGAGATAAGCGGGGTCCCTACGAGCAGTACTTC.

This clonotype was detected ten times or more. The genes are TRBV5-1 and TRBJ2-2, with 9 bases that match TRBD2. Germline loops: CDR1 SGHRS, CDR2 YFSETQ. This CDR3 spans 17 amino acids. Trimming removed 1 base from V and 6 bases from J; junction bases left unmatched: 10. CDR3 sequence reads: CASSLSDVAGVAGELFF. The CDR3 DNA reads TGCGCCAGCAGCTTGTCCGATGTAGCGGGGGTAGCCGGGGAGCTGTTTTTT.

This CDR3 is CASKGAGGSSPLHF. The CDR3 nucleotides are TGTGCCAGCAAGGGGGCTGGGGGCAGTTCACCCCTCCACTTT. The chain uses TRBV2 and TRBJ1-6, with TRBD1 identical over 7 bases. The CDR3 has 14 amino acids. V lost 7 bases and J lost 9; bases outside the gene matches: 9. CDR1 and CDR2 from the germline V gene are SNHLY and FYNNEI.

Many counts were recorded for this clonotype. The chain carries TRBV7-9 and TRBJ2-5; D unclear. V lost 0 bases and J lost 1, with 3 bases in between. CDR1 SEHNR and CDR2 FQNEAQ come from the germline V gene (reference sequence). The CDR3 consists of 13 residues. CDR3 sequence reads: CASSLAPQETQYF. DNA for the CDR3: TGTGCCAGCAGCTTAGCCCCCCAAGAGACCCAGTACTTC. Supplemented by reference TRBV7-9 and TRBJ2-5, the full variable domain reads DTGVSQNPRHKITKRGQNVTFRCDPISEHNRLYWYRQTLGQGPEFLTYFQNEAQLEKSRLLSDRFSAERPKGSFSTLEIQRTEQGDSAMYLCASSLAPQETQYFGPGTRLLVL.

Many counts were recorded for this clonotype. The chain recombines TRBV4-3 with TRBJ1-2, with 11 positions matching TRBD1. Germline V CDR1 and CDR2: LGHNA, YSLEER. J was trimmed by 1 base and V by 3 bases; bases with no gene match: 7. The CDR3 runs 17 residues. CDR3 bases: TGCGCCAGCAGCCACGCAGGGACAGGGGGAGGTAACTATGGCTACACCTTC. Translating gives CASSHAGTGGGNYGYTF.

This clonotype was counted a single time. This rearrangement joins TRBV2 to TRBJ1-2, with TRBD1 matching 7 bases. The CDR3 extends over 13 amino acids. Germline lookup yields CDR1 SNHLY and CDR2 FYNNEI. The J segment lost 8 bases and the V segment lost 1 base, leaving 4 bases of the junction unmatched. The CDR3 coding sequence is TGTGCCAGCAGTGAAGTAGGGGGCGGAGGCTACACCTTC. It is translated as CASSEVGGGGYTF.

This rearrangement joins TRBV25-1 to TRBJ1-5; D not certain. Per the germline V gene, CDR1 is MGHDK and CDR2 is SYGVNS. The CDR3 sequence is 14 residues long. With 6 bases removed from V and 2 bases from J, the gap between germline ends came to 11 bases. The CDR3 DNA follows: TGTGCCAGCAGAGATCTGCGGGGCAATCAGCCCCAGCATTTT. Amino acids: CASRDLRGNQPQHF. The full variable domain, its missing parts supplied by reference TRBV25-1 and TRBJ1-5, is EADIYQTPRYLVIGTGKKITLECSQTMGHDKMYWYQQDPGMELHLIHYSYGVNSTEKGDLSSESTVSRIRTEHFPLTLESARPSHTSQYLCASRDLRGNQPQHFGDGTRLSIL.

This clonotype was found many times. V usage is TRBV14 and J usage is TRBJ2-3; TRBD1 matches 8 bases. The junction had 10 bases not matched to a gene; V was cut back by 1 base and J by 4 bases. Germline lookup yields CDR1 SGHDN and CDR2 FVKESK. The CDR3 loop spans 17 amino acids. The CDR3: CASSQARTGLMADTQYF. The CDR3 bases are TGTGCCAGCAGCCAAGCCAGGACAGGGCTAATGGCAGATACGCAGTATTTT. The variable domain in full, with the rest retrieved from reference TRBV14 and TRBJ2-3, is EAGVTQFPSHSVIEKGQTVTLRCDPISGHDNLYWYRRVMGKEIKFLLHFVKESKQDESGMPNNRFLAERTGGTYSTLKVQPAELEDSGVYFCASSQARTGLMADTQYFGPGTRLTVL.

The chain is built from TRBV24-1 and TRBJ2-5, with D perhaps matching TRBD1 (6 bases). The CDR3 has 15 amino acids. The V and J ends lost 2 bases and 0 bases respectively, with 9 bases between them. The germline V gene encodes CDR1 KGHDR and CDR2 SFDVKD. CDR3 residues: CATSDSRTDQETQYF. CDR3 in DNA: TGTGCCACCAGTGATTCTAGGACAGACCAAGAGACCCAGTACTTC.

Ten or more counts support this clonotype. The V gene is TRBV6-1, the J gene TRBJ2-5; 9 bases agree with TRBD1. The CDR3 covers 15 residues. The germline V gene encodes CDR1 MNHNS and CDR2 SASEGT. With 6 bases clipped from V and 5 bases from J, the junction kept 10 bases outside the gene matches. The CDR3 DNA sequence: TGTGCCAGCAGAGACCCAGGGACAGGGAGGGAGACCCAGTACTTC. Amino acid sequence: CASRDPGTGRETQYF.

This clonotype was detected many times. The chain is built from TRBV20-1 and TRBJ2-3, with TRBD2 matching over 7 bases. CDR3 length: 12 amino acids. CDR1 DFQATT and CDR2 SNEGSKA come from the germline V gene (reference sequence). Trimming removed 2 bases from V and 6 bases from J; junction bases left unmatched: 2. The CDR3 DNA is TGCAGTGCTAGAATTAGCGGGGATACGCAGTATTTT. This encodes CSARISGDTQYF.

This clonotype was seen repeatedly, ten times or more. The chain combines TRBV12-3 or TRBV12-4 with TRBJ2-5; 7 bases fit TRBD2. The trim removed 0 bases at V and 5 bases at J, leaving 3 bases unmatched. The CDR3 covers 14 residues. CDR3 in DNA: TGTGCCAGCAGTTTAGCGGGGGGGGAGGAGACCCAGTACTTC. Encoded protein: CASSLAGGEETQYF.

Ten or more counts support this clonotype. The genes are TRBV13 and TRBJ2-3; D is perhaps TRBD1 or TRBD2 (6 bases each). Germline CDR1 and CDR2: PRHDT and FYEKMQ (reference sequence). This CDR3 spans 15 amino acids. Trimming cost V 0 bases and J 4 bases, with 11 bases left between them. CDR3 DNA: TGTGCCAGCAGCTTAGGTGGGGGGCCCCCAGATACGCAGTATTTT. This codes for CASSLGGGPPDTQYF.

This clonotype was recorded only once. This rearrangement joins TRBV12-3 or TRBV12-4 to TRBJ1-1; D is undetermined. This CDR3 is 13 amino acids long. V lost 2 bases to trimming and J lost 3 bases, with 7 bases between them. CDR3 DNA: TGTGCCAGCAGTTTACTTCGTGACACTGAAGCTTTCTTT. The encoded protein is CASSLLRDTEAFF.

CDR3 region: CASTALGSPLHF. In DNA, the CDR3 is TGTGCCAGCACCGCCTTAGGTTCACCCCTCCACTTT. The V call is TRBV5-4, the J call TRBJ1-6; D gene ambiguous. Trimming left V 6 bases short and J 9 bases short, with 10 bases between. This CDR3 contains 12 residues. The V gene's germline CDR1 is SGHNT and CDR2 YYREEE (reference sequence).